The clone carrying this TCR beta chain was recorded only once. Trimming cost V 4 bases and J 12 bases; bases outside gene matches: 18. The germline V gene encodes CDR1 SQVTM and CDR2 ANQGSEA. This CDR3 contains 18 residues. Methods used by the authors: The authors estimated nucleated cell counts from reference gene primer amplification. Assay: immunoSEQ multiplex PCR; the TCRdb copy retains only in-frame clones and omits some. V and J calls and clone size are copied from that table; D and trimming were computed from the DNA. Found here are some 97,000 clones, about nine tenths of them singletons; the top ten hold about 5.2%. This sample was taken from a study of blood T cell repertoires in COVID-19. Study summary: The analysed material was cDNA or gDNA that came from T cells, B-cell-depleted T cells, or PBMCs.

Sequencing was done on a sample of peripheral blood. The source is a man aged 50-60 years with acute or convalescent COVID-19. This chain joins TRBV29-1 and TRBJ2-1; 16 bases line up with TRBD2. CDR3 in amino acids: CSVARQGDRGLAGGGQFF. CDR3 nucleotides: TGCAGCGTTGCCCGACAGGGGGACCGGGGACTAGCGGGAGGGGGGCAGTTCTTC.